This T cell receptor beta chain is from a study of regulatory T cells in long-lasting Graves disease. At the level of the study: Less than 3 months of antithyroid drugs had been taken by newly diagnosed Graves' patients.

This CDR3 comprises 16 residues. Unmatched junction bases numbered 6, after V lost 1 base and J lost 3 bases. Per germline, CDR1 SGHAT and CDR2 FQNNGV. Investigators prepared the TCR beta libraries by applying iRepertoire HTBI primers and Arm-PCR of CDR3 regions. Under the authors' procedure: Overall, samples carried more than 55 TRBV and 14 TRBJ segments. TCRdb re-analysed the multiplex PCR reads in MiXCR, keeping a single row per CDR3 protein. These V and J calls rely on TCRdb rather than the paper's analysis. The data show 200,000 to 300,000 distinct CDR3 sequences, just over 20% seen once. Study-wide results and limits: Persistent disease preferred TRBV28, TRBJ1-2 and TRBJ2-5. Less diverse TCR repertoires were seen in persistent Graves' patients than in newly diagnosed ones.

At least ten counts were recorded for this clonotype. Its antigen is undetermined. Described time point: newly diagnosed GD, antithyroid drugs for less than 3 months. PBMC RNA served as the TCR library source. The receptor was derived from a female donor with Graves disease. The input for sequencing was peripheral blood mononuclear cells (PBMCs), taken at new diagnosis, from a patient treated with antithyroid drugs. J is TRBJ1-3 and V is TRBV11-2, with 7 bases lining up with TRBD1. CDR3 residues: CASSLVGGWDGNTIYF. CDR3 DNA sequence: TGTGCCAGCAGCTTAGTAGGGGGCTGGGATGGAAACACCATATATTTT.